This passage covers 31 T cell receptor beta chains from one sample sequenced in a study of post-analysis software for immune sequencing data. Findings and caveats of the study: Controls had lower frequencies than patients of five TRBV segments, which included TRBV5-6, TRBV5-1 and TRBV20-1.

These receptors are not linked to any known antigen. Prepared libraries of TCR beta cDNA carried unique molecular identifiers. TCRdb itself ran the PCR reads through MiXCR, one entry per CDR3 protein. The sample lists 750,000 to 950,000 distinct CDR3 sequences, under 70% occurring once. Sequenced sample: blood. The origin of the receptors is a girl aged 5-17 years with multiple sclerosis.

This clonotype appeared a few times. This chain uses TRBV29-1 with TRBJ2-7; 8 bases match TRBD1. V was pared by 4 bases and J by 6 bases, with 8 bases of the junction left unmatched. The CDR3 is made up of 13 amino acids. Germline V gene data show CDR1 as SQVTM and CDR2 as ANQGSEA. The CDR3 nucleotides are TGCAGCGTTGCCGGACAGGGCGGATGCGAGCAGTACTTC. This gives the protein CSVAGQGGCEQYF.

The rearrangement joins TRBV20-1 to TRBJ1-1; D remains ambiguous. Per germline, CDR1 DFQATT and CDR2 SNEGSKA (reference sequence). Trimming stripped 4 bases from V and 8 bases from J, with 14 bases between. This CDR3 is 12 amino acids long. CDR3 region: CSAIPGVGEAFF. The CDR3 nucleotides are TGCAGTGCTATCCCAGGCGTTGGGGAAGCTTTCTTT.

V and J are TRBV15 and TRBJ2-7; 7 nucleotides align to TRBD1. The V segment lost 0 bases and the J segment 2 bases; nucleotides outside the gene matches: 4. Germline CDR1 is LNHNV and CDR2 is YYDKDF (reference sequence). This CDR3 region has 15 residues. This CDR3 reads CATSRERGRPYEQYF. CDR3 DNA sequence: TGTGCCACCAGCAGAGAGAGGGGGCGCCCCTACGAGCAGTACTTC.

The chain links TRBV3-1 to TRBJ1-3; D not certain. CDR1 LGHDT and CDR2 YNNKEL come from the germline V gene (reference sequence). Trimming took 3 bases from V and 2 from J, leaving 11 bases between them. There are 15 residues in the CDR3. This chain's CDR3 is CASSQVAPAGNTIYF. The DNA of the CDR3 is TGTGCCAGCAGCCAGGTGGCACCTGCTGGAAACACCATATATTTT. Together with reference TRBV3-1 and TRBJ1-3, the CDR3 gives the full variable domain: DTAVSQTPKYLVTQMGNDKSIKCEQNLGHDTMYWYKQDSKKFLKIMFSYNNKELIINETVPNRFSPKSPDKAHLNLHINSLELGDSAVYFCASSQVAPAGNTIYFGEGSWLTVV.

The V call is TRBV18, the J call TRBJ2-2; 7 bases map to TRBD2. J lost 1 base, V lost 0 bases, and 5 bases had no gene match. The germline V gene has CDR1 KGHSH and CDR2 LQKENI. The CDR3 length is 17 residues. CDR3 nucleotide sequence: TGTGCCAGCTCACCACCTGGGCTAGCGGAGAACACCGGGGAGCTGTTTTTT. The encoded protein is CASSPPGLAENTGELFF.

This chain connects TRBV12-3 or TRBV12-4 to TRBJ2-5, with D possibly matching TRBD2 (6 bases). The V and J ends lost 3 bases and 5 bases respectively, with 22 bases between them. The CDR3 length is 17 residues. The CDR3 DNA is TGTGCCAGCAGTTTTCCGGCTAGCGAGGGAACCATGGAGACCCAGTACTTC. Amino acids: CASSFPASEGTMETQYF.

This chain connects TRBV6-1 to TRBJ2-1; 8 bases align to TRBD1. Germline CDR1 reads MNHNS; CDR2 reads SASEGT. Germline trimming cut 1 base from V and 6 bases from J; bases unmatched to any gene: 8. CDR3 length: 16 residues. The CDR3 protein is CASSEELWTGFNEQFF. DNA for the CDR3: TGTGCCAGCAGTGAAGAACTGTGGACAGGGTTCAATGAGCAGTTCTTC.

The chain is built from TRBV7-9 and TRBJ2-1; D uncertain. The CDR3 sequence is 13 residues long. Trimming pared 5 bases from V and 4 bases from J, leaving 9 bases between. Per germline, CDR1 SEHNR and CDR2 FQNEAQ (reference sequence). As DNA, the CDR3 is TGTGCCAGCAGCGAAAGGACGTACAATGAGCAGTTCTTC. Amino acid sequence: CASSERTYNEQFF.

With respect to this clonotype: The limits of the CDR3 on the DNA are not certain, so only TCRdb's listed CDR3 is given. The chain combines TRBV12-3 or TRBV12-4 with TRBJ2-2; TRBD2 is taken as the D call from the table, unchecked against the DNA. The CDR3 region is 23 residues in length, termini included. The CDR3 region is CASSPGTSETQYFGPGTTGELFF.

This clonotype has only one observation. CDR3 residues: CASSGEGPRYNEQFF. CDR3 coding DNA: TGTGCCAGCAGCGGAGAGGGACCCAGATACAATGAGCAGTTCTTC. The chain links TRBV7-8 to TRBJ2-1; D is possibly TRBD1 or TRBD2 (5 bases each). The CDR3 has 15 amino acids. V was trimmed by 5 bases and J by 4 bases, leaving 15 bases between them. Germline CDR1 and CDR2: SGHVS and FQNEAQ.

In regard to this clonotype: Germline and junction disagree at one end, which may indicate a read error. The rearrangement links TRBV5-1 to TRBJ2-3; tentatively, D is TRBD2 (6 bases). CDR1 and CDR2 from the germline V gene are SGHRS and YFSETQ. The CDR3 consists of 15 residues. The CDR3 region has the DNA TGCACCAGCAGCTTGAGCGGGTTTCTGACAGATACGCAGTATTTT. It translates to CTSSLSGFLTDTQYF. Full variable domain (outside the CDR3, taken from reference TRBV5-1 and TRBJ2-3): KAGVTQTPRYLIKTRGQQVTLSCSPISGHRSVSWYQQTPGQGLQFLFEYFSETQRNKGNFPGRFSGRQFSNSRSEMNVSTLELGDSALYLCTSSLSGFLTDTQYFGPGTRLTVL.

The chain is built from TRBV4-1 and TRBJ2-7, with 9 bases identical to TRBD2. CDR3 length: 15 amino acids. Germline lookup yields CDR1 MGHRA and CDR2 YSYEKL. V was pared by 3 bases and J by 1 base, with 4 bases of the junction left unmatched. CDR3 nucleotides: TGCGCCAGCAGCCAGCGGCGGGAGGGGTCCTACGAGCAGTACTTC. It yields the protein CASSQRREGSYEQYF.

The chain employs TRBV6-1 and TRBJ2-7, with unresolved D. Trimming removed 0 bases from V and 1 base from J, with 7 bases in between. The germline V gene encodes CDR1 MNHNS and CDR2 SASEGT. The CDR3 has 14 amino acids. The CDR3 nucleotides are TGTGCCAGCAGTGAAGCGGACGGTTCCTACGAGCAGTACTTC. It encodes CASSEADGSYEQYF.

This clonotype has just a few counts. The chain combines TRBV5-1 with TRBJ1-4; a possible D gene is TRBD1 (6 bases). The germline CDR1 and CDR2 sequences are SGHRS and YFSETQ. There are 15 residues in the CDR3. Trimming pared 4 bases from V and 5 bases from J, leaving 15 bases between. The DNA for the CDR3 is TGCGCCAGCAGCGGGGGGGCAGGTCAGAATGAAAAACTGTTTTTT. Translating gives CASSGGAGQNEKLFF.

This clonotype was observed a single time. The CDR3 bases are TGTGCCACCAGCAGAGATCGGAGGACAGGGCTTGAAGCTTTCTTT. It codes for CATSRDRRTGLEAFF. V and J are TRBV15 and TRBJ1-1; 8 bases map to TRBD1. The V gene end was trimmed by 0 bases and the J gene end by 7 bases; junction bases not matched to a gene: 7. Germline assignment: CDR1 LNHNV and CDR2 YYDKDF (reference sequence). The CDR3 is 15 amino acids.

The CDR3 DNA reads TGTGCCAGCAGCCAAGAAACCCGCGTGAGTGAGCAGTTCTTC. Its translation is CASSQETRVSEQFF. The genes are TRBV3-1 and TRBJ2-1; D gene ambiguous. Germline lookup yields CDR1 LGHDT and CDR2 YNNKEL (reference sequence). The V gene lost 0 bases and the J gene lost 9 bases, with 12 bases spanning the gap. The CDR3 sequence is 14 residues long.

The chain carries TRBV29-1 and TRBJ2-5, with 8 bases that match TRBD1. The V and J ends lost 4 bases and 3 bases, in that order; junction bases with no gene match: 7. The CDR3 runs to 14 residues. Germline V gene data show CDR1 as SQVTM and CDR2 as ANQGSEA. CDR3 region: CSVVPGGSEETQYF. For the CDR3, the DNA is TGCAGCGTTGTGCCAGGGGGCTCAGAAGAGACCCAGTACTTC.

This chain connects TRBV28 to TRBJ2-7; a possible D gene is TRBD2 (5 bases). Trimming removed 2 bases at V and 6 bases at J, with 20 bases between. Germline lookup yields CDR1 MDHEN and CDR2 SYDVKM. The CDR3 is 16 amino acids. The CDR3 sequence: CASSLDLGSPTSEQYF. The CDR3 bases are TGTGCCAGCAGTTTAGATCTGGGATCCCCTACTAGCGAGCAGTACTTC.

CDR3 in DNA: TGCGCCAGCAACCCCGGGAGTGCTAACAATGAGCAGTTCTTC. Translated, it gives CASNPGSANNEQFF. V is TRBV5-1 and J is TRBJ2-1; the D gene is possibly TRBD2 (6 bases). CDR3 length equals 14 residues. Germline lookup yields CDR1 SGHRS and CDR2 YFSETQ. V shed 6 bases and J shed 5 bases, with 15 bases lying between them.

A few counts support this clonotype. CDR3 loop: CASSLGTPNTGELFF. In nucleotides, the CDR3 is TGTGCCAGCAGCTTGGGGACACCGAACACCGGGGAGCTGTTTTTT. The chain employs TRBV7-3 and TRBJ2-2; weak D call: TRBD1 (6 bases). The V and J ends lost 3 bases and 0 bases respectively, with 8 bases between them. The length of the CDR3 is 15 residues. Germline assignment: CDR1 SGHTA and CDR2 FQGTGA.

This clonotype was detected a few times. The CDR3 here is CASSYFPRSQNEQFF. The CDR3 region has the DNA TGTGCCAGCAGTTACTTCCCCCGGAGCCAAAATGAGCAGTTCTTC. The V and J genes are TRBV6-5 and TRBJ2-1; no definite D call. The CDR3 spans 15 residues. Between the trimmed V and J ends, which lost 1 base and 7 bases, there was a span of 14 bases. Germline V gene data show CDR1 as MNHEY and CDR2 as SVGAGI.

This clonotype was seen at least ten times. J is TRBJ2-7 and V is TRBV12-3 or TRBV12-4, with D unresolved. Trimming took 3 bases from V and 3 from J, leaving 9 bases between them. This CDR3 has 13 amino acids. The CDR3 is CASSFSGVYEQYF. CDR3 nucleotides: TGTGCCAGCAGTTTCTCTGGGGTCTACGAGCAGTACTTC.

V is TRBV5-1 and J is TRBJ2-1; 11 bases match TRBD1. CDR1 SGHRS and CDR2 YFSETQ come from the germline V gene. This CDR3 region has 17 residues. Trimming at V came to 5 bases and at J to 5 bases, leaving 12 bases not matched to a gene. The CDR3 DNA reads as TGCGCCAGCAGTACAGGACAGGGGGCCCTCCGGGACAATGAGCAGTTCTTC. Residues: CASSTGQGALRDNEQFF.

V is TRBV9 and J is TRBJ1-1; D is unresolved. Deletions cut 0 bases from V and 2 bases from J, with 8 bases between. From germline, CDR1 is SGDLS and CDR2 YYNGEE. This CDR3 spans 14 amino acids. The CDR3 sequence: CASSVGGINTEAFF. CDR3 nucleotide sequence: TGTGCCAGCAGCGTAGGAGGTATTAACACTGAAGCTTTCTTT.

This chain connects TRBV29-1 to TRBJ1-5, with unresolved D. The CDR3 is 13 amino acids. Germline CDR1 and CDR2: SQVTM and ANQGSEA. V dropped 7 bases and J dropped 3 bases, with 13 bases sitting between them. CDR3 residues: CSAGMGNNQPQHF. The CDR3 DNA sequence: TGCAGCGCCGGAATGGGGAACAATCAGCCCCAGCATTTT.

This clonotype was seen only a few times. The CDR3 nucleotides read TGTGCCAGCAGTTACTTCGGACAGGGGGCGCGTGAGACCCAGTACTTC. Translated: CASSYFGQGARETQYF. The chain is built from TRBV6-6 and TRBJ2-5; 11 positions agree with TRBD1. This CDR3 region has 16 residues. Germline loops: CDR1 MNHNY, CDR2 SVGAGI (reference sequence). Unmatched junction bases numbered 6, after V lost 1 base and J lost 5 bases.

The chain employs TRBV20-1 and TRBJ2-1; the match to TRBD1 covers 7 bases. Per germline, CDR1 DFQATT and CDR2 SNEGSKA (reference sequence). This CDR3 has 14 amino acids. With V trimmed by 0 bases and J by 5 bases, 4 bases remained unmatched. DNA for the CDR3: TGCAGTGCTAGAGATCTGACAGGGAACAATGAGCAGTTCTTC. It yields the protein CSARDLTGNNEQFF.

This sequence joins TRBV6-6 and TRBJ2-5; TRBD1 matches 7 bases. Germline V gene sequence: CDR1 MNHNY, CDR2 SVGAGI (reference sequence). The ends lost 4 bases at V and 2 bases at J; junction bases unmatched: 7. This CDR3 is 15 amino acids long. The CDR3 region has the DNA TGTGCCAGCAGTTTACGTGACAGGGCGCAAGAGACCCAGTACTTC. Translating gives CASSLRDRAQETQYF.

For the CDR3, the DNA is TGTGCCAGCAGCGTTTCAGTGACCTCTGGGGCCAACGTCCTGACTTTC. Translated, it gives CASSVSVTSGANVLTF. The chain carries TRBV9 and TRBJ2-6; the D is unclear. In germline, CDR1 is SGDLS, CDR2 YYNGEE. The CDR3 length is 16 residues. Trimming shortened V by 2 bases and J by 0 bases, and 9 bases separated the two germline ends.

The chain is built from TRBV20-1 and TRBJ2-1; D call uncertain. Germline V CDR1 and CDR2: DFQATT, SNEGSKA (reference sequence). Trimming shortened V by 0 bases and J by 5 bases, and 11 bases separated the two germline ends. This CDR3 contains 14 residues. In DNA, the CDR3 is TGCAGTGCTAGAGAGACACCTCAAAACAATGAGCAGTTCTTC. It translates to CSARETPQNNEQFF.

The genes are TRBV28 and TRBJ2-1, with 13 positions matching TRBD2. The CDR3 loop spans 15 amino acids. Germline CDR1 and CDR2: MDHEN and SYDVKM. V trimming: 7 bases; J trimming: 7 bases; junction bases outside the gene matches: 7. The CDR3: CASISRLAGGNEQFF. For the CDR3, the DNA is TGTGCCAGCATCTCAAGACTAGCGGGGGGAAATGAGCAGTTCTTC.